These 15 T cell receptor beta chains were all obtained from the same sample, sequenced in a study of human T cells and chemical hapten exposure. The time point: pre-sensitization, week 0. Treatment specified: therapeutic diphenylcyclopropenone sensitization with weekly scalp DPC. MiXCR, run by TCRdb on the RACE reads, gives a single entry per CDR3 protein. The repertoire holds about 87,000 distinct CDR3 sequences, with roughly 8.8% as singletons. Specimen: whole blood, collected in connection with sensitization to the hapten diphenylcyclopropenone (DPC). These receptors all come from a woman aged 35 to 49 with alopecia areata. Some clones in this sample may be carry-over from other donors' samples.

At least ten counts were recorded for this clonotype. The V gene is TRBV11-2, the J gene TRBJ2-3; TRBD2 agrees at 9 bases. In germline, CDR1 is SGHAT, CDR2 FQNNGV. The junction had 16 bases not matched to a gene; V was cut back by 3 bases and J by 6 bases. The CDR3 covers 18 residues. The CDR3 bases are TGTGCCAGCAGCTTCTTCGGACTAGCGCGGGGGGGTTGGGATACGCAGTATTTT. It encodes CASSFFGLARGGWDTQYF.

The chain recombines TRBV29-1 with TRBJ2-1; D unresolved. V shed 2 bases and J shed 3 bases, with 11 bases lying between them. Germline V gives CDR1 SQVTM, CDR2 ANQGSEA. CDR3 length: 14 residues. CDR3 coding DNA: TGCAGCGTTGAATTTTTGTTGAACTACAATGAGCAGTTCTTC. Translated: CSVEFLLNYNEQFF.

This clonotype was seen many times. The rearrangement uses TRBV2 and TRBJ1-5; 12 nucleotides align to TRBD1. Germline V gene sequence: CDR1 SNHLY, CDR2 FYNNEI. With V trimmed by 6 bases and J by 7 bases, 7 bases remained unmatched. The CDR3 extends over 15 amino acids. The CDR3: CASSGGTGGFQPQHF. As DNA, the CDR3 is TGTGCCAGCAGCGGCGGGACAGGGGGCTTCCAGCCCCAGCATTTT.

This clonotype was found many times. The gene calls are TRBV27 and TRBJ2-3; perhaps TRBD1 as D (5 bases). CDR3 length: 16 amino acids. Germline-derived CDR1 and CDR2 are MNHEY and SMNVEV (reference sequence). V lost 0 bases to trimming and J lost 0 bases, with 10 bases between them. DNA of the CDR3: TGTGCCAGCAGTTTATCGATCACAGGCAGCACAGATACGCAGTATTTT. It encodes CASSLSITGSTDTQYF.

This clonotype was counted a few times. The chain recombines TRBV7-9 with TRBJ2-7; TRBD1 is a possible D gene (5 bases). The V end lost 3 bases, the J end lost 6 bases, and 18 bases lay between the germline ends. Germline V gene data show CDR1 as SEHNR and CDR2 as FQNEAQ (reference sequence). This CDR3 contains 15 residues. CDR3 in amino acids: CASSLKGRTLSEQYF. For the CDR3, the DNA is TGTGCCAGCAGCTTGAAGGGTAGGACACTCTCCGAGCAGTACTTC.

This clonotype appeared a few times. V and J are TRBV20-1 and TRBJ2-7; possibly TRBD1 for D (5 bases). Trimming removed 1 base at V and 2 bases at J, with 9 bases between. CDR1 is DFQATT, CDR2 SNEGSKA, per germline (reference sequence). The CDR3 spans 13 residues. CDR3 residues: CSARARTPYEQYF. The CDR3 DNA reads TGCAGTGCTAGAGCCAGGACACCCTACGAGCAGTACTTC.

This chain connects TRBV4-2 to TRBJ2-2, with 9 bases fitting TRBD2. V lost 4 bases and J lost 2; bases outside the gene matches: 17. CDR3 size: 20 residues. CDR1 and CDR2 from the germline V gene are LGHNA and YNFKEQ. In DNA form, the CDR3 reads TGTGCCAGCAGCCCCCAACGGGTGATTAGCGGGGGACCTAACACCGGGGAGCTGTTTTTT. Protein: CASSPQRVISGGPNTGELFF.

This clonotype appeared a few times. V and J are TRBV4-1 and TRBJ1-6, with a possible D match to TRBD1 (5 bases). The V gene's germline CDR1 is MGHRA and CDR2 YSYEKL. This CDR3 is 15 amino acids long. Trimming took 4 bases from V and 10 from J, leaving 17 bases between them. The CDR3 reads CASSPPGDGRSPLHF. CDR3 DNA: TGCGCCAGCAGCCCCCCGGGGGACGGGAGATCACCCCTCCACTTT.

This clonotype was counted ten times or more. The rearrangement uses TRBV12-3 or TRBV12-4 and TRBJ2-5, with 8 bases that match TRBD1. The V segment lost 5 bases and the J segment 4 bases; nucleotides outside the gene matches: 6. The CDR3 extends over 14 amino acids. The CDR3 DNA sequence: TGTGCCAGCAGTAGGACAGGGAGCAGAGAGACCCAGTACTTC. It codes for CASSRTGSRETQYF.

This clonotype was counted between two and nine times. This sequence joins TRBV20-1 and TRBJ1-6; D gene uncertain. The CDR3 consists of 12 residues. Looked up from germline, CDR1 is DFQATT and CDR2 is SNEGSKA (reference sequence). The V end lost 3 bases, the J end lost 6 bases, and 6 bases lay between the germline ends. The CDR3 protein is CSASGGNSPLHF. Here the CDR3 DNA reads TGCAGTGCTAGTGGAGGTAATTCACCCCTCCACTTT.

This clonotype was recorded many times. CDR3 sequence: CASSEWDGSYEQYF. As DNA, the CDR3 is TGTGCCAGCAGTGAATGGGACGGATCCTACGAGCAGTACTTC. The genes are TRBV25-1 and TRBJ2-7; D is possibly TRBD1 or TRBD2 (5 bases each). The CDR3 runs to 14 residues. With 1 base removed from V and 1 base from J, the gap between germline ends came to 8 bases. The germline V gene has CDR1 MGHDK and CDR2 SYGVNS.

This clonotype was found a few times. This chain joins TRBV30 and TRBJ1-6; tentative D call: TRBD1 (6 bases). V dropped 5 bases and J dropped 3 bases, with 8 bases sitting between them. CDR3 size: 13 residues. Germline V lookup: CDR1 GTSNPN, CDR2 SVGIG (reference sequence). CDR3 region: CAWGQLYNSPLHF. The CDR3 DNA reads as TGTGCCTGGGGACAGCTCTATAATTCACCCCTCCACTTT.

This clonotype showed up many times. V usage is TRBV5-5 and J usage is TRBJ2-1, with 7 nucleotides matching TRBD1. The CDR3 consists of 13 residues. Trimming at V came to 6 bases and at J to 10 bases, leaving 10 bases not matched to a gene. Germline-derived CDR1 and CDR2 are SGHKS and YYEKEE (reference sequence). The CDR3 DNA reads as TGTGCCAGCATTGGACAGGCCCAAGGGGAGCAGTTCTTC. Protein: CASIGQAQGEQFF.

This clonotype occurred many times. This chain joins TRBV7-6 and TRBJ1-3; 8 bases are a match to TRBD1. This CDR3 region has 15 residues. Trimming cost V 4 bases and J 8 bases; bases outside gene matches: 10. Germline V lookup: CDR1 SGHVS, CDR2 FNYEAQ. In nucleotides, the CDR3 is TGTGCCAGCAGCTACCAAACAGGGGGAGGCTACACCATATATTTT. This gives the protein CASSYQTGGGYTIYF.

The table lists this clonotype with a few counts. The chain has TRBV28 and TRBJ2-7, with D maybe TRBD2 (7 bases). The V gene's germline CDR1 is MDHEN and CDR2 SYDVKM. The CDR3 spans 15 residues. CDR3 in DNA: TGTGCAGTAAAAAGCGGGACACTTAGGAAGGGGGAGCAGTACTTC. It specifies CAVKSGTLRKGEQYF.